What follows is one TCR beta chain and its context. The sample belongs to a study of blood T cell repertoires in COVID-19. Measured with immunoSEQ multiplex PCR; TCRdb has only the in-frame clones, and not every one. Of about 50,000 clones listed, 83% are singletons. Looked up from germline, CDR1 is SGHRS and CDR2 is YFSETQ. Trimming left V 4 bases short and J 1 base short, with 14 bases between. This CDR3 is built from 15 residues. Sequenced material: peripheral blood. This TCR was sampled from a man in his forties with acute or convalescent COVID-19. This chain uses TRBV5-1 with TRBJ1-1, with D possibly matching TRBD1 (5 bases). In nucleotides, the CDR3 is TGCGCCAGCAGCCTATCAGGGCTTGGGAACACTGAAGCTTTCTTT. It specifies CASSLSGLGNTEAFF.